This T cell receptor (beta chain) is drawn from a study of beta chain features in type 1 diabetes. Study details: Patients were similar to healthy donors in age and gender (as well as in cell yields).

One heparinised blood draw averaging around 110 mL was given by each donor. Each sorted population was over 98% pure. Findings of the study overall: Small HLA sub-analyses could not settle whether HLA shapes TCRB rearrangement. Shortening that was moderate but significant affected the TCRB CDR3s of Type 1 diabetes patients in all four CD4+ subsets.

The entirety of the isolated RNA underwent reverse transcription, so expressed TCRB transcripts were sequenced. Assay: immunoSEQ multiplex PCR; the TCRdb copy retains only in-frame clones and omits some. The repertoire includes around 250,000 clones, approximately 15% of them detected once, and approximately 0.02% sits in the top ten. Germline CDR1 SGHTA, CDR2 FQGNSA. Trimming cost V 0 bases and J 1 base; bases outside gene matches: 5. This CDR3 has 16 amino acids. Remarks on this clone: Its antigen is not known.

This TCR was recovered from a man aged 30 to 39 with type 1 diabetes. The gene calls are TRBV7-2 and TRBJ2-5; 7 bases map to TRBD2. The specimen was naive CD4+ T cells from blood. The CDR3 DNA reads TGTGCCAGCAGCTTAGCTGGGGGGGGAGTCCAAGAGACCCAGTACTTC. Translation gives CASSLAGGGVQETQYF.